A selection of T cell receptor beta chains follows, all from one sample in a study of CD8+CD57+ T cells in acquired aplastic anemia. TCRdb recomputed calls from the reads with MiXCR, one row per CDR3 protein. The table shows under 250,000 distinct CDR3 sequences, with 30% to 40% occurring only once. What was sequenced was sorted CD4+, CD8+, or CD8+CD57+ T cells (not recorded which) from PBMCs. Receptors originate from a human donor in good health, serving as a control. The CDR3 runs from the conserved cysteine through the conserved F or W. D genes are given only for firm matches. Where a row states a size, it is once, few, many or the class of an expanded clone; other rows omit it.

D,J,size,V,CDR3,DNA
-,TRBJ1-5,many,TRBV20-1,CSASGSNQPQHF,TGCAGTGCTAGCGGGAGCAATCAGCCCCAGCATTTT
-,TRBJ1-2,-,TRBV10-2,CATTVGGADYGYTF,TGTGCCACCACAGTAGGGGGGGCGGACTATGGCTACACCTTC
-,TRBJ1-2,many,TRBV29-1,CSVEVGFYGYTF,TGCAGCGTTGAAGTGGGCTTCTATGGCTACACCTTC
TRBD2,TRBJ2-5,many,TRBV19,CASSLGLAGGLRAETQYF,TGTGCCAGTAGTCTAGGACTAGCGGGAGGGCTCAGGGCAGAGACCCAGTACTTC
TRBD1,TRBJ2-2,-,TRBV9,CASSVQDRGSGELFF,TGTGCCAGCAGCGTGCAAGACAGGGGCTCCGGGGAGCTGTTTTTT
TRBD1,TRBJ1-6,-,TRBV2,CASSVRDRANSPLHF,TGTGCCAGCAGTGTTCGGGACAGGGCAAATTCACCCCTCCACTTT
TRBD1,TRBJ1-1,-,TRBV30,CAWSVTTGGNTEAFF,TGTGCCTGGAGTGTAACGACAGGGGGGAACACTGAAGCTTTCTTT
TRBD1,TRBJ2-5,-,TRBV7-9,CASRSRGTETQYF,TGTGCCAGCAGGAGCAGGGGGACGGAGACCCAGTACTTC
-,TRBJ1-5,many,TRBV19,CASNGEYSNQPQHF,TGTGCCAGTAATGGGGAGTATAGCAATCAGCCCCAGCATTTT
-,TRBJ1-4,-,TRBV4-1,CASSPRVGTNEKLFF,TGCGCCAGCAGCCCCCGGGTGGGAACTAATGAAAAACTGTTTTTT
TRBD1,TRBJ1-6,many,TRBV20-1,CSATSFTGADNSPLHF,TGCAGTGCTACCAGCTTCACAGGGGCGGATAATTCACCCCTCCACTTT
-,TRBJ1-6,-,TRBV7-6,CASSQDKGDSPLHF,TGTGCCAGCAGCCAGGACAAGGGGGATTCACCCCTCCACTTT
-,TRBJ2-5,many,TRBV12-3/TRBV12-4,CASSQSKETQYF,TGTGCCAGCAGTCAGAGCAAGGAGACCCAGTACTTC
TRBD2,TRBJ2-2,few,TRBV20-1,CSARDKRGNTGELFF,TGCAGTGCGAGAGACAAGCGGGGGAACACCGGGGAGCTGTTTTTT
-,TRBJ1-5,few,TRBV2,CASREGPYSNQPQHF,TGTGCCAGCCGCGAGGGGCCTTATAGCAATCAGCCCCAGCATTTT
-,TRBJ2-1,many,TRBV20-1,CSARSSNEQFF,TGCAGTGCTAGAAGTTCAAATGAGCAGTTCTTC
-,TRBJ1-6,-,TRBV18,CASSPAGNSPLHF,TGTGCCAGCTCACCAGCGGGTAATTCACCCCTCCACTTT
-,TRBJ1-5,many,TRBV3-1,CASSHLGQPQHF,TGTGCCAGCAGCCACTTGGGGCAGCCCCAGCATTTT
TRBD1,TRBJ2-7,-,TRBV13,CAGSSSGTGGGEQYF,TGTGCCGGCAGCTCATCCGGGACAGGGGGGGGCGAGCAGTACTTC
-,TRBJ1-6,-,TRBV24-1,CATSQSGRLNSPLHF,TGTGCCACCAGCCAGTCGGGACGGCTTAATTCACCCCTCCACTTT
-,TRBJ2-7,many,TRBV12-3/TRBV12-4,CASSLRSEQYF,TGTGCCAGCAGTTTGCGATCCGAGCAGTACTTC
TRBD2,TRBJ2-1,-,TRBV3-1,CASSPESGAPYNEQFF,TGTGCCAGCAGCCCAGAGAGCGGGGCACCCTACAATGAGCAGTTCTTC
TRBD1,TRBJ1-2,many,TRBV5-1,CASSLDLGRGDGYTF,TGCGCCAGCAGCTTGGACCTAGGCAGGGGGGATGGCTACACCTTC
-,TRBJ2-5,-,TRBV5-1,CASSEDGGQETQYF,TGCGCCAGCAGCGAAGATGGGGGGCAAGAGACCCAGTACTTC
-,TRBJ2-1,-,TRBV24-1,CASTGLNEQFF,TGTGCCAGTACAGGGCTGAATGAGCAGTTCTTC
-,TRBJ1-3,-,TRBV4-2,CASSQDRGNTICF,TGTGCCAGCAGCCAAGATAGGGGAAACACCATATGTTTT
TRBD1,TRBJ1-1,-,TRBV7-9,CASSQGADTEAFF,TGCGCCAGCAGCCAGGGGGCGGACACTGAAGCTTTCTTT
-,TRBJ2-1,many,TRBV19,CASSPFRAGEYNEQFF,TGTGCCAGTAGCCCTTTCCGCGCGGGCGAGTACAATGAGCAGTTCTTC
TRBD2,TRBJ2-7,many,TRBV10-2,CASSESGGTSGRDEQYF,TGCGCCAGCAGTGAGTCGGGTGGGACTAGCGGGAGGGACGAGCAGTACTTC
-,TRBJ1-2,-,TRBV4-1,CASSQEGALLVYGYTF,TGCGCCAGCAGCCAAGAAGGGGCACTCTTAGTCTATGGCTACACCTTC
-,TRBJ1-1,-,TRBV11-2,CASSSGRRLNTEAFF,TGTGCCAGCAGCTCCGGTAGGAGGTTAAACACTGAAGCTTTCTTT
-,TRBJ1-5,few,TRBV7-2,CASSPTGGPQHF,TGTGCCAGCAGCCCCACCGGGGGGCCCCAGCATTTT
TRBD2,TRBJ2-7,-,TRBV6-4,CASSDWDIAGGPFGFYEQYF,TGTGCCAGCAGTGACTGGGACATAGCGGGGGGCCCATTTGGGTTCTACGAGCAGTACTTC
TRBD1,TRBJ2-3,-,TRBV5-1,CASRAGGADTQYF,TGCGCCAGCAGAGCAGGGGGCGCCGATACGCAGTATTTT
-,TRBJ2-5,many,TRBV5-1,CASAGRDDGETQYF,TGCGCCAGCGCGGGCCGGGACGACGGGGAGACCCAGTACTTC
TRBD2,TRBJ2-5,-,TRBV7-6,CASSRTSGGGGETQYF,TGTGCCAGCAGCCGGACTAGCGGGGGAGGTGGGGAGACCCAGTACTTC
-,TRBJ1-2,many,TRBV2,CASRALDGYTF,TGTGCCAGCAGGGCTTTGGATGGCTACACCTTC
TRBD1,TRBJ2-6,-,TRBV10-3,CAIRVTGQGTGANVLTF,TGTGCCATCAGAGTTACGGGACAGGGGACTGGGGCCAACGTCCTGACTTTC